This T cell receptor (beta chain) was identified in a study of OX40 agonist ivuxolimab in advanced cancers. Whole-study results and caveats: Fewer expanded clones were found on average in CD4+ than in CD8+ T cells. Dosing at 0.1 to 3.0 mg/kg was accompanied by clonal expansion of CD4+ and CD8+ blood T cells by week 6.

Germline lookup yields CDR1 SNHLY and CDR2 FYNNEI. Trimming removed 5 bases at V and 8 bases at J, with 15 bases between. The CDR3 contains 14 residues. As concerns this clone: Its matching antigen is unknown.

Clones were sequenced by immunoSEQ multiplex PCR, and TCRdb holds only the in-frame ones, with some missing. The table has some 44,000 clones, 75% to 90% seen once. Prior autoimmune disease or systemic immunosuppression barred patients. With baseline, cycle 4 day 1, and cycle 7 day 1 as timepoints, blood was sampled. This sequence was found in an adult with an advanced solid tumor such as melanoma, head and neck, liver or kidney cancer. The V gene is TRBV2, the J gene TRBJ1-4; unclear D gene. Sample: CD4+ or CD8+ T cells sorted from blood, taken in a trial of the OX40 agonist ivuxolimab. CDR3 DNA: TGTGCCAGCAGTCCGTCGGTGGGTGGGGAAAAACTGTTTTTT. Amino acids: CASSPSVGGEKLFF.